This T cell receptor (beta chain) stems from a study of CD8 T cells in ankylosing spondylitis. Study-wide findings and caveats: Disease-linked clones were reportedly significantly enriched in matched ankylosing spondylitis synovial fluid.

A quantitative 5'-RACE method, one with molecular barcodes, was used to make TCR beta libraries. Each CDR3 protein gets one entry after TCRdb re-called the 5' RACE reads with MiXCR. There are 250,000 to 350,000 distinct CDR3 sequences in the sample; around 18% occur only once, and around 7.8% lies in the top ten. To note about this clonotype: Antigen: not known.

The TCR originated in a male donor with ankylosing spondylitis or in good health (not recorded which). The sample was blood, either unsorted or a sorted T cell fraction (not recorded which).

In DNA, the CDR3 is TGTGCCAGCAGCGCCGGTTCGGATACGCAGTATTTT. It is translated as CASSAGSDTQYF. The chain combines TRBV11-2 with TRBJ2-3, with D unclear. The CDR3 contains 12 residues. CDR1 is SGHAT, CDR2 FQNNGV, per germline. Trimming took 5 bases from V and 6 from J, leaving 9 bases between them. The variable domain in full, with the rest retrieved from reference TRBV11-2 and TRBJ2-3, is EAGVAQSPRYKIIEKRQSVAFWCNPISGHATLYWYQQILGQGPKLLIQFQNNGVVDDSQLPKDRFSAERLKGVDSTLKIQPAKLEDSAVYLCASSAGSDTQYFGPGTRLTVL.